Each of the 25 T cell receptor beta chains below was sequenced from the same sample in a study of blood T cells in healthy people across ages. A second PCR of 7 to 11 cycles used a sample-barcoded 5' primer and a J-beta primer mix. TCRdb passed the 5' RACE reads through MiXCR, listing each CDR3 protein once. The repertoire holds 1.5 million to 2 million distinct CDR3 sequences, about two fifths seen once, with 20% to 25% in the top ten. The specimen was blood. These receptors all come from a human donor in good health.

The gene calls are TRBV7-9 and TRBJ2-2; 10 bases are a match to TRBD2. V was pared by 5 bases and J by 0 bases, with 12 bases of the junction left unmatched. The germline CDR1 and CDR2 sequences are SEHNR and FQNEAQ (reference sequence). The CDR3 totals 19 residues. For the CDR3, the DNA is TGTGCCAGCAGCATAGGCCCCCTAGCGGGGGCCGCGAACACCGGGGAGCTGTTTTTT. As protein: CASSIGPLAGAANTGELFF.

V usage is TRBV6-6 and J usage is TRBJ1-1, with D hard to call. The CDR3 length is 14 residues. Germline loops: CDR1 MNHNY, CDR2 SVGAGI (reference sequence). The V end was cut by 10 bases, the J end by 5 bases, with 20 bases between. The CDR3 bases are TGTGCCACCACAGAAACTGGGAGATGGACTGAAGCTTTCTTT. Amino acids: CATTETGRWTEAFF.

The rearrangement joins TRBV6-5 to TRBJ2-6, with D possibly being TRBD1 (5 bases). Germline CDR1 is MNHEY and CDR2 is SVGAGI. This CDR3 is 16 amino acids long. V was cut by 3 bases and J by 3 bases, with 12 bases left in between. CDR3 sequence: CASSYGRAFGANVLTF. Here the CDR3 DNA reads TGTGCCAGCAGTTATGGCAGGGCTTTTGGGGCCAACGTCCTGACTTTC.

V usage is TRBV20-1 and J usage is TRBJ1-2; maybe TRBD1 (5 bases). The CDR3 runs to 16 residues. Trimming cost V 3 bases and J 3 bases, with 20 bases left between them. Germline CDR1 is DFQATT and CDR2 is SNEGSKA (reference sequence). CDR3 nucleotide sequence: TGCAGTGCTAGCGGCCAGGGAATTAACTGGGACTATGGCTACACCTTC. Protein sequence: CSASGQGINWDYGYTF.

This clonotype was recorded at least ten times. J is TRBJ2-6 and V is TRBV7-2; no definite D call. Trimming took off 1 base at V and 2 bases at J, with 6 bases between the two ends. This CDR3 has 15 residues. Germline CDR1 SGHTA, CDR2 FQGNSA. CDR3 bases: TGTGCCAGCAGCTTAGATGGGCCTGGGGCCAACGTCCTGACTTTC. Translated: CASSLDGPGANVLTF. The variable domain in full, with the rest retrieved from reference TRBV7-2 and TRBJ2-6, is GAGVSQSPSNKVTEKGKDVELRCDPISGHTALYWYRQSLGQGLEFLIYFQGNSAPDKSGLPSDRFSAERTGGSVSTLTIQRTQQEDSAVYLCASSLDGPGANVLTFGAGSRLTVL.

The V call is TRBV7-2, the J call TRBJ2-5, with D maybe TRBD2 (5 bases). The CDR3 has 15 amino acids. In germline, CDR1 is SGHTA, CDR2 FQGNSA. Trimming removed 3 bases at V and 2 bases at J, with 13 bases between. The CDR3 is CASSFNGLSQETQYF. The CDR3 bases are TGTGCCAGCAGCTTCAACGGACTGTCACAAGAGACCCAGTACTTC. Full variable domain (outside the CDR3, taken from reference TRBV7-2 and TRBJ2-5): GAGVSQSPSNKVTEKGKDVELRCDPISGHTALYWYRQSLGQGLEFLIYFQGNSAPDKSGLPSDRFSAERTGGSVSTLTIQRTQQEDSAVYLCASSFNGLSQETQYFGPGTRLLVL.

CDR3 sequence (DNA): TGTGCCACCAGTGGTTTCCCCGCGACTAGCGACCAAGAGACCCAGTACTTC. Residues: CATSGFPATSDQETQYF. The rearrangement uses TRBV24-1 and TRBJ2-5, with 8 bases aligning to TRBD2. Germline CDR1 and CDR2: KGHDR and SFDVKD. CDR3 length: 17 amino acids. V lost 5 bases and J lost 0; bases outside the gene matches: 10.

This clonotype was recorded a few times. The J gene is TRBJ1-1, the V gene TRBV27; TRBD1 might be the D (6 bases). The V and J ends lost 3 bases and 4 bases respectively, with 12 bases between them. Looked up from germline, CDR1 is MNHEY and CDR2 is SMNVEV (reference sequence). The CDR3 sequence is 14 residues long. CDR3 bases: TGTGCCAGCAGTTTCCAGGGGTTTCGCACTGAAGCTTTCTTT. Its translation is CASSFQGFRTEAFF.

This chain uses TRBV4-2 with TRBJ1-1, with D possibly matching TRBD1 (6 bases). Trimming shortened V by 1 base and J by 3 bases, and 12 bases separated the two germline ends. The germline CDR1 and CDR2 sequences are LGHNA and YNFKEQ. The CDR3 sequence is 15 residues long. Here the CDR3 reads CASSQAGQGHTEAFF. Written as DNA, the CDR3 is TGTGCCAGCAGCCAAGCGGGGCAGGGGCACACTGAAGCTTTCTTT.

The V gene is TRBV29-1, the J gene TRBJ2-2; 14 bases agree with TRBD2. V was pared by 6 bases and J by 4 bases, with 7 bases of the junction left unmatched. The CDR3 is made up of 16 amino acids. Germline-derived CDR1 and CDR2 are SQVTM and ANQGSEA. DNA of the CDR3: TGCAGCGTCGGGACTAGCGGGGGAGTGAGCACCGGGGAGCTGTTTTTT. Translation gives CSVGTSGGVSTGELFF.

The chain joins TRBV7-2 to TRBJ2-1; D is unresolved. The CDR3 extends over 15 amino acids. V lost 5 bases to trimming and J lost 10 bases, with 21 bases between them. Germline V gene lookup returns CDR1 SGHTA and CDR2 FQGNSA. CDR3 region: CASSPTGWRSYEQFF. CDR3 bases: TGTGCCAGCAGCCCAACCGGGTGGCGTTCCTACGAGCAGTTCTTC. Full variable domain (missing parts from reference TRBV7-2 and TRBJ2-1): GAGVSQSPSNKVTEKGKDVELRCDPISGHTALYWYRQSLGQGLEFLIYFQGNSAPDKSGLPSDRFSAERTGGSVSTLTIQRTQQEDSAVYLCASSPTGWRSYEQFFGPGTRLTVL.

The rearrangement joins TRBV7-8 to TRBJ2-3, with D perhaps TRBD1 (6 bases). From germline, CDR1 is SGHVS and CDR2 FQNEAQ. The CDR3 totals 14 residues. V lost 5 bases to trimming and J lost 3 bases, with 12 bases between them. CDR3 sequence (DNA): TGTGCCAGCAGCCGAAGACAGGCAACAGATACGCAGTATTTT. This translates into CASSRRQATDTQYF.

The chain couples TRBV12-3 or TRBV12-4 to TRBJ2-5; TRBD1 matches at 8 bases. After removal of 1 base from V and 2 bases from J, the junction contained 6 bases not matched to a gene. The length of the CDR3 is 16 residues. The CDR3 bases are TGTGCCAGCAGTTTAGAGGACAGGGACCCTCAAGAGACCCAGTACTTC. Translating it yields CASSLEDRDPQETQYF.

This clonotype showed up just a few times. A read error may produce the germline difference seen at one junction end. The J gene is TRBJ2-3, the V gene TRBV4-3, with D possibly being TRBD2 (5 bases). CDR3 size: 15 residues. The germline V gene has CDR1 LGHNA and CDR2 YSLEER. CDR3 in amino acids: CASSQGWRGTDTQYF. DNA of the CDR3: TGCGCCAGCAGTCAAGGCTGGAGAGGGACAGATACGCAGTATTTT.

DNA of the CDR3: TGTGCCAGCAGTTCAAGGGGCGGGGTGGAGATCGGGGAGCTGTTTTTT. Its protein is CASSSRGGVEIGELFF. The chain has TRBV11-2 and TRBJ2-2, with a weak D call TRBD2 (6 bases). Trimming took 6 bases from V and 7 from J, leaving 21 bases between them. CDR1 SGHAT and CDR2 FQNNGV come from the germline V gene. The length of the CDR3 is 16 residues.

CDR3 nucleotide sequence: TGTGCCAGCAGTTACCGGGGGTATTACACTGAAGCTTTCTTT. Its translation: CASSYRGYYTEAFF. This chain connects TRBV6-2 or TRBV6-3 to TRBJ1-1, with D possibly being TRBD1 (5 bases). The CDR3 has 14 amino acids. In germline, CDR1 is MNHEY, CDR2 SVGEGT. Trimming cost V 2 bases and J 3 bases, with 10 bases left between them.

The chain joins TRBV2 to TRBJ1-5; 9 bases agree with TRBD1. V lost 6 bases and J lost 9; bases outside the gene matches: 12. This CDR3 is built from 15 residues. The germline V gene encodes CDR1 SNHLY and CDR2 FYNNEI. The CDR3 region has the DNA TGTGCCAGCAGCGCGGGAACAGGGGGCACTCGGCCCCAGCATTTT. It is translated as CASSAGTGGTRPQHF.

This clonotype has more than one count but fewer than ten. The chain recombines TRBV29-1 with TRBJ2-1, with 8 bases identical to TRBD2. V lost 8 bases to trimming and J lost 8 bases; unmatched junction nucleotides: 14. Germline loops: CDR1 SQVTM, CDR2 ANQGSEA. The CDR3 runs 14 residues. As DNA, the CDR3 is TGCAGCACCGAAAGGGACGGGGGGGCACATGAGCAGTTCTTC. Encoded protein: CSTERDGGAHEQFF.

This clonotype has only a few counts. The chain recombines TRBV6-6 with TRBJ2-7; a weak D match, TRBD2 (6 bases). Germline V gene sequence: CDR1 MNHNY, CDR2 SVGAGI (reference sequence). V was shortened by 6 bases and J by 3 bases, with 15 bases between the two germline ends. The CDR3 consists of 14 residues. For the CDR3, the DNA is TGTGCCAGCAGGGGGTGGGGGGAAAGCTACGAGCAGTACTTC. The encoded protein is CASRGWGESYEQYF.

CDR3 bases: TGCGCCAGCAGCCAAGTCTGGGGGGGACCCCAAGAGACCCAGTACTTC. Its protein product is CASSQVWGGPQETQYF. The chain has TRBV4-3 and TRBJ2-5; 7 bases are a match to TRBD2. V lost 1 base, J lost 1 base, and 6 bases stayed unmatched. The CDR3 consists of 16 residues. The V gene's germline CDR1 is LGHNA and CDR2 YSLEER.

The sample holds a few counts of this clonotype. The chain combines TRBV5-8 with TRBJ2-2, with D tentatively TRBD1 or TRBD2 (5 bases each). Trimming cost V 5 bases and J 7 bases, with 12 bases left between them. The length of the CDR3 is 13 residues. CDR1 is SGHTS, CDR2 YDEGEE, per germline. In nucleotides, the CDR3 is TGTGCCAGCAGTTTCGGGGCGGTCGGGGAGCTGTTTTTT. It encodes CASSFGAVGELFF. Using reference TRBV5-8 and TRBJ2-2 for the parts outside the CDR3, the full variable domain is EAGVTQSPTHLIKTRGQQATLRCSPISGHTSVYWYQQALGLGLQFLLWYDEGEERNRGNFPPRFSGRQFPNYSSELNVNALELEDSALYLCASSFGAVGELFFGEGSRLTVL.

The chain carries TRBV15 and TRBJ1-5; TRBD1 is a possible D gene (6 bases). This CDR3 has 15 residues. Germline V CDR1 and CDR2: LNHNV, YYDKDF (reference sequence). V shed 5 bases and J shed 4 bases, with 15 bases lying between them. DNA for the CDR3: TGTGCCACCAGCGGGGCTGGGGGGCGTAATCAGCCCCAGCATTTT. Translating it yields CATSGAGGRNQPQHF.

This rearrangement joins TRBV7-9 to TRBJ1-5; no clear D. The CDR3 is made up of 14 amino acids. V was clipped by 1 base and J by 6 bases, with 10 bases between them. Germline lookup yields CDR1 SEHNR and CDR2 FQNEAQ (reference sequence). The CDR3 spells CASSLDPRSQPQHF. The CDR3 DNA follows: TGTGCCAGCAGCTTAGACCCAAGGAGTCAGCCCCAGCATTTT.

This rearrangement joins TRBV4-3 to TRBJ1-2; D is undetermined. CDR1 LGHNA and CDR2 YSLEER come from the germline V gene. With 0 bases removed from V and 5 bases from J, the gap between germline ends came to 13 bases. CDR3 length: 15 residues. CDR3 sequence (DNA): TGCGCCAGCAGCCAAGATTTTAAGGATAGTTATGGCTACACCTTC. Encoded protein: CASSQDFKDSYGYTF.

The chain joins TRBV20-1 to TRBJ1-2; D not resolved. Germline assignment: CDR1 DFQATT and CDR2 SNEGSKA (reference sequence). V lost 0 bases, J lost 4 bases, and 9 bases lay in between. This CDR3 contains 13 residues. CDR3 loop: CSARERVTYGYTF. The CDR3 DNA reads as TGCAGTGCTAGAGAGAGAGTCACCTATGGCTACACCTTC.